This T cell receptor (beta chain) appears in the sequencing data of a study of a mutant IDH1 vaccine in newly diagnosed glioma. About the study: Vaccines were first given 4-6 weeks after radiotherapy alone, or with temozolomide cycles. Treated patients, averaging around 40 years, were roughly 60% male and roughly 38% female.

As regards this clone: Its antigen is as yet unknown.

V lost 1 base to trimming and J lost 1 base, with 5 bases between them. The CDR3 consists of 14 residues. The germline V gene has CDR1 KGHSH and CDR2 LQKENI. Only in-frame clones appear in the TCRdb table, and some are missing; sequencing was by immunoSEQ multiplex PCR. The table lists around 36,000 clones, approximately 90% of them singletons. Time point specified: week 5, during vaccination. Each vaccine dose was 300 ug of mutant IDH1 20-mer peptide, with topical imiquimod. The sequence was obtained from a man aged 45-60 years with glioma. The sequencing here drew on PBMCs, taken from a glioma patient whose treatment included an IDH1 peptide vaccine. The chain combines TRBV18 with TRBJ1-5, with D uncertain. CDR3 sequence: CASSPLFSNQPQHF. DNA for the CDR3: TGTGCCAGCTCACCACTATTCAGCAATCAGCCCCAGCATTTT.